The clone carrying this TCR beta chain was seen a few times. This specimen belongs to a study of OX40 agonist ivuxolimab in advanced cancers. Study context: Every 2 weeks, patients received ivuxolimab intravenously, dosed at 0.01 to 10 mg/kg. Enrolled patients in dose escalation had cancers that were hepatocellular carcinoma, melanoma, renal cell or head and neck cancer.

With baseline, cycle 4 day 1, and cycle 7 day 1 as timepoints, blood was sampled. Data came from immunoSEQ multiplex PCR; TCRdb stores just in-frame clones and leaves some out. The sample includes roughly 34,000 clones, 84% of them seen just once. This specimen was CD4+ or CD8+ T cells sorted from blood, taken in a trial of the OX40 agonist ivuxolimab. This receptor was obtained from an adult with an advanced solid tumor such as melanoma, head and neck, liver or kidney cancer.

The CDR3 sequence: CASNFRQGGNYGYTF. In DNA, the CDR3 is TGTGCCAGCAATTTTCGACAGGGAGGGAACTATGGCTACACCTTC. J is TRBJ1-2 and V is TRBV2; TRBD1 matches 7 bases. Trimming took 7 bases from V and 2 from J; bases not matched to a gene: 10. The CDR3 length is 15 residues. CDR1 SNHLY and CDR2 FYNNEI come from the germline V gene.